This TCR beta chain came from a study of molecular identifiers for immune sequencing clone quantification. The germline CDR1 and CDR2 sequences are LNHDA and SQIVND (reference sequence). Trimming pared 1 base from V and 9 bases from J, leaving 19 bases between. The CDR3 contains 16 residues. TCRdb independently ran MiXCR on the PCR reads; one entry per CDR3 protein. Of roughly 320,000 distinct CDR3 sequences listed, roughly 24% were seen once; the top ten hold about 0.74%. Sorted naive CD8 T cells were those defined as CD8+CD4-CCR7+CD45RA+. The receptor was isolated from a human donor in good health. Some libraries in this study had Jurkat cell RNA spiked in. The sample was naive CD8+ T cells from blood, with Jurkat cell RNA spiked in. As for subset: FACS-sorted CD8+CD4-CCR7+CD45RA+ naive T cells. The V gene is TRBV19, the J gene TRBJ1-5; D gene uncertain. The chain's CDR3 is CASSIVGTPDKRPQHF. As DNA, the CDR3 is TGTGCCAGTAGTATAGTGGGTACACCAGACAAGCGGCCCCAGCATTTT.